These 17 T cell receptor beta chains were all obtained from the same sample, sequenced in a study of blood T cell repertoires in COVID-19. Here immunoSEQ multiplex PCR was the method, and the copy in TCRdb shows in-frame clones only, minus some. This sample has tens of thousands of clones, with 88% found just once. Sequences were obtained from peripheral blood. The receptors here all came from a man between 65 and 85 years old with active COVID-19.

The rearrangement links TRBV2 to TRBJ2-1; possibly TRBD2 for D (6 bases). This CDR3 spans 15 amino acids. V dropped 4 bases and J dropped 0 bases, with 10 bases sitting between them. The germline V gene encodes CDR1 SNHLY and CDR2 FYNNEI. The CDR3, as DNA: TGTGCCAGCAGTGTGGAGGGGAGCTCCTACAATGAGCAGTTCTTC. Translation: CASSVEGSSYNEQFF.

The chain carries TRBV5-1 and TRBJ1-4, with 8 bases aligning to TRBD1. The germline V gene has CDR1 SGHRS and CDR2 YFSETQ. With 3 bases clipped from V and 3 bases from J, the junction kept 4 bases outside the gene matches. The CDR3 sequence is 15 residues long. CDR3 sequence: CASSSQGASNEKLFF. The CDR3 DNA is TGCGCCAGCAGCTCCCAGGGGGCCTCTAATGAAAAACTGTTTTTT.

This chain links TRBV2 with TRBJ1-2; 7 bases fit TRBD1. Germline V gene data show CDR1 as SNHLY and CDR2 as FYNNEI. The CDR3 runs 15 residues. The J segment lost 0 bases and the V segment lost 2 bases, leaving 3 bases of the junction unmatched. The CDR3 reads CASSERGQSNYGYTF. CDR3 in DNA: TGTGCCAGCAGTGAACGGGGACAGTCTAACTATGGCTACACCTTC. Together with reference TRBV2 and TRBJ1-2, the CDR3 gives the full variable domain: EPEVTQTPSHQVTQMGQEVILRCVPISNHLYFYWYRQILGQKVEFLVSFYNNEISEKSEIFDDQFSVERPDGSNFTLKIRSTKLEDSAMYFCASSERGQSNYGYTFGSGTRLTVV.

The genes are TRBV7-3 and TRBJ1-1; TRBD1 might be the D (6 bases). Trimming removed 5 bases from V and 5 bases from J, with 15 bases in between. This CDR3 region has 14 residues. Germline CDR1 and CDR2: SGHTA and FQGTGA. The CDR3 DNA reads as TGTGCCAGCAGCGAAAGGGGGTTTGGGACTGAAGCTTTCTTT. Translation gives CASSERGFGTEAFF.

The chain employs TRBV18 and TRBJ2-2; possibly TRBD1 for D (6 bases). This CDR3 spans 15 amino acids. Deletions cut 2 bases from V and 0 bases from J, with 7 bases between. Germline lookup yields CDR1 KGHSH and CDR2 LQKENI. The CDR3 sequence is CASSPRQANTGELFF. In DNA form, the CDR3 reads TGTGCCAGCTCACCAAGACAGGCGAACACCGGGGAGCTGTTTTTT.

The chain couples TRBV2 to TRBJ2-4; tentatively, D is TRBD2 (6 bases). The CDR3 has 15 residues. The V gene's germline CDR1 is SNHLY and CDR2 FYNNEI. The V end lost 6 bases, the J end lost 1 base, and 13 bases lay between the germline ends. CDR3 sequence: CASRAARGAKNIQYF. CDR3 DNA sequence: TGTGCCAGCAGGGCCGCCCGGGGGGCCAAAAACATTCAGTACTTC.

The chain links TRBV18 to TRBJ2-1; 9 bases align to TRBD2. V gave up 0 bases and J gave up 7 bases; unmatched junction bases: 7. CDR1 and CDR2 (germline): KGHSH, LQKENI. The CDR3 runs to 16 residues. Written as DNA, the CDR3 is TGTGCCAGCTCACCACCGGGGCGGGGGGGCCAAAATGAGCAGTTCTTC. The encoded protein is CASSPPGRGGQNEQFF.

V usage is TRBV27 and J usage is TRBJ2-5; 7 bases fit TRBD1. The CDR3 contains 15 residues. CDR1 MNHEY and CDR2 SMNVEV come from the germline V gene (reference sequence). The ends lost 0 bases at V and 5 bases at J; junction bases unmatched: 6. Here the CDR3 reads CASSLSATGLETQYF. The DNA for the CDR3 is TGTGCCAGCAGTTTATCCGCGACAGGGTTGGAGACCCAGTACTTC.

V gene TRBV28 combines with J gene TRBJ2-2, with a weak D call TRBD2 (6 bases). In germline, CDR1 is MDHEN, CDR2 SYDVKM. CDR3 length equals 13 residues. V was pared by 8 bases and J by 2 bases, with 9 bases between. CDR3 region: CASLGLNTGELFF. The CDR3 DNA sequence: TGTGCCAGCTTGGGACTTAACACCGGGGAGCTGTTTTTT.

V gene TRBV9 combines with J gene TRBJ2-1; D might be TRBD1 (5 bases). V lost 0 bases and J lost 6, with 13 bases in between. This CDR3 contains 15 residues. Germline V gene data show CDR1 as SGDLS and CDR2 as YYNGEE. For the CDR3, the DNA is TGTGCCAGCAGCGTAGTGAGCCAGGGCACCAATGAGCAGTTCTTC. The encoded protein is CASSVVSQGTNEQFF.

This clone was picked up a small number of times. The rearrangement uses TRBV4-1 and TRBJ2-7, with 9 bases fitting TRBD1. Germline trimming cut 3 bases from V and 5 bases from J; bases unmatched to any gene: 8. The CDR3 totals 15 residues. CDR1 and CDR2 from the germline V gene are MGHRA and YSYEKL. CDR3: CASSHWTGEGHEQYF. DNA for the CDR3: TGCGCCAGCAGCCATTGGACAGGGGAGGGACACGAGCAGTACTTC.

This clone was detected only a few times. The chain couples TRBV7-9 to TRBJ2-7; perhaps TRBD2 as D (5 bases). Germline V gives CDR1 SEHNR, CDR2 FQNEAQ (reference sequence). The CDR3 runs to 15 residues. V was trimmed by 5 bases and J by 5 bases, leaving 19 bases between them. The CDR3 sequence: CASSPGRPAGNEQYF. The CDR3 DNA sequence: TGTGCCAGCAGCCCGGGCCGACCGGCCGGGAACGAGCAGTACTTC.

The chain employs TRBV3-1 (or the pseudogene TRBV3-2) and TRBJ1-2; D remains ambiguous. In germline, CDR1 is LGHDT, CDR2 YNNKEL (reference sequence). V lost 3 bases, J lost 0 bases, and 11 bases lay in between. CDR3 length: 15 residues. The CDR3 nucleotides are TGTGCCAGCAGCCACCAACACGGAGCTAACTATGGCTACACCTTC. This translates into CASSHQHGANYGYTF.

The genes are TRBV2 and TRBJ2-3, with 7 bases fitting TRBD2. The CDR3 sequence is 16 residues long. The germline gives CDR1 SNHLY, CDR2 FYNNEI. V lost 6 bases and J lost 2; bases outside the gene matches: 11. The CDR3: CASSARLAEVTDTQYF. DNA for the CDR3: TGTGCCAGCAGCGCTCGGCTAGCGGAGGTCACAGATACGCAGTATTTT. Supplemented by reference TRBV2 and TRBJ2-3, the full variable domain reads EPEVTQTPSHQVTQMGQEVILRCVPISNHLYFYWYRQILGQKVEFLVSFYNNEISEKSEIFDDQFSVERPDGSNFTLKIRSTKLEDSAMYFCASSARLAEVTDTQYFGPGTRLTVL.

The rearrangement uses TRBV2 and TRBJ1-1; D ambiguous. V lost 2 bases and J 0 bases, leaving 7 bases between the germline ends. Germline CDR1 and CDR2: SNHLY and FYNNEI. The CDR3 length is 14 residues. Written as DNA, the CDR3 is TGTGCCAGCAGTGAAAACAGTATGAACACTGAAGCTTTCTTT. Its translation: CASSENSMNTEAFF.

The gene calls are TRBV20-1 and TRBJ1-2, with D uncertain. The CDR3 covers 13 residues. Germline CDR1 and CDR2: DFQATT and SNEGSKA (reference sequence). Trimming stripped 3 bases from V and 4 bases from J, with 12 bases between. CDR3 bases: TGCAGTGCTAGTGAACAGTACCTCTATGGCTACACCTTC. It encodes CSASEQYLYGYTF.

The chain joins TRBV11-2 to TRBJ2-1; D gene ambiguous. Trimming cost V 3 bases and J 4 bases, with 7 bases left between them. CDR1 SGHAT and CDR2 FQNNGV come from the germline V gene. This CDR3 has 13 amino acids. CDR3 residues: CASSFSSYNEQFF. Written as DNA, the CDR3 is TGTGCCAGCAGCTTCTCCTCTTACAATGAGCAGTTCTTC.